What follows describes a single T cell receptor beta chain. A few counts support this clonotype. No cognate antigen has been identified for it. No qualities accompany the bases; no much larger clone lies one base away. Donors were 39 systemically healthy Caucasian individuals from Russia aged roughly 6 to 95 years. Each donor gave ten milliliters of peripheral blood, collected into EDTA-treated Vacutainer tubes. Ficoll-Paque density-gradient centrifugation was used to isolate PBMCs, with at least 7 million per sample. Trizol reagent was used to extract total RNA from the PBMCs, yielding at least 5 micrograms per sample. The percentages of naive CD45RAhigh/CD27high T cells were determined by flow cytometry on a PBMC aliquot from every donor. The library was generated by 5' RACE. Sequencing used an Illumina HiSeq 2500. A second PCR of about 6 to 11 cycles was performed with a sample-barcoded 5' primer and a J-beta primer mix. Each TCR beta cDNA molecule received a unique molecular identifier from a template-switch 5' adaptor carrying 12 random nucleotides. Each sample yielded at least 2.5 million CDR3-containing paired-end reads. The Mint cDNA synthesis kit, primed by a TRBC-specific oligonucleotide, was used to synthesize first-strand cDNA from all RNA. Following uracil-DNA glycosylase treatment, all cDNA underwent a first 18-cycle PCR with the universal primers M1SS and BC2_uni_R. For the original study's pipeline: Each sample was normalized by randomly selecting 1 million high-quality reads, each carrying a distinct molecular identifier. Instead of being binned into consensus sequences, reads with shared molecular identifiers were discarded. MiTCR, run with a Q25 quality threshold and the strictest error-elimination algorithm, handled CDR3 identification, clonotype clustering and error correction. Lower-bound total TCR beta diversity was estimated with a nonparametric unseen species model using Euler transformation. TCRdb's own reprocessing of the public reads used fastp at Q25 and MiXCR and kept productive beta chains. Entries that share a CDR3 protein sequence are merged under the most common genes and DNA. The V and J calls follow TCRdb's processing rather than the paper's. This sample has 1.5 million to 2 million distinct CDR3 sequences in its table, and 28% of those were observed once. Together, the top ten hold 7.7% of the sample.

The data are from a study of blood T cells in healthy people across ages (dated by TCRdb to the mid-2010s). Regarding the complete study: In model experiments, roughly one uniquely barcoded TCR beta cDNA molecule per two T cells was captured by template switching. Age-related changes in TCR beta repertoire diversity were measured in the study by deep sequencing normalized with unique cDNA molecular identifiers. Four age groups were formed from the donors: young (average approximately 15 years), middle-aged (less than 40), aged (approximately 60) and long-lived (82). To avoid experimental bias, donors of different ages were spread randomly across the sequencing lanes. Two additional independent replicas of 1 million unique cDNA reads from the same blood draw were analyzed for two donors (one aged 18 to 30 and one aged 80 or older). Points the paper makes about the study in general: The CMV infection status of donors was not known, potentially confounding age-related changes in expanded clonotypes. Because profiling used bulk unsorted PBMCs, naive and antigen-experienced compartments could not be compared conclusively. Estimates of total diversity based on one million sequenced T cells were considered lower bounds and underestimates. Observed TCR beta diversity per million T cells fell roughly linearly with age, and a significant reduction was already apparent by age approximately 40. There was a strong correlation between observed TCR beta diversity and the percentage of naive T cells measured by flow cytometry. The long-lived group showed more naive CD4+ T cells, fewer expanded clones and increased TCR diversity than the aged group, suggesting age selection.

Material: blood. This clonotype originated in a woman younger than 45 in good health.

The bases are TGTGCCAGCAGTTCTCCTACCTCTCAAATGGTGCCCCAGCATTTT. This sequence encodes CASSSPTSQMVPQHF. This receptor chain uses TRBV12-3 or TRBV12-4 and TRBJ1-5; the D segment cannot be called with confidence. V is cut by 4 bases and J by 9 bases, and the space between the germline ends is 19 bases. The CDR3 measures 15 amino acids from cysteine to phenylalanine. CDR3 DNA is the only sequence kept; it has 45 bases, read in frame from the first base.